The 22 T cell receptor beta chains reported below all come from one sample, sequenced in a study of blood T cell repertoires in COVID-19. Sequencing used immunoSEQ multiplex PCR; TCRdb keeps in-frame clones, though not all of them. The table includes 150,000 or so clones, around nine tenths detected once. Material for sequencing was PBMCs or T cells enriched from blood (not recorded which). The receptors were gathered from a woman aged 25-40 years with acute COVID-19.

The V gene is TRBV30, the J gene TRBJ1-2, with D perhaps matching TRBD1 (6 bases). CDR3 length: 14 amino acids. The V end was cut by 3 bases, the J end by 0 bases, with 11 bases between. Germline CDR1 and CDR2: GTSNPN and SVGIG (reference sequence). The CDR3 nucleotides are TGTGCCTGGAGGAGAGGGGGAACTAACTATGGCTACACCTTC. Its protein is CAWRRGGTNYGYTF.

This clone was picked up one time. This chain joins TRBV7-8 and TRBJ2-7; no definite D call. Germline values: CDR1 SGHVS, CDR2 FQNEAQ. This CDR3 region has 13 residues. V was cut by 4 bases and J by 0 bases, with 7 bases left in between. The CDR3 spells CASSSLVSYEQYF. DNA of the CDR3: TGTGCCAGCAGCTCTCTCGTCTCCTACGAGCAGTACTTC.

The rearrangement uses TRBV18 and TRBJ2-7, with 9 bases that match TRBD1. The CDR3 is made up of 15 amino acids. Germline V gene data show CDR1 as KGHSH and CDR2 as LQKENI. V shed 3 bases and J 3 bases; nucleotides not matched to a gene: 6. The CDR3 sequence is CASSPGQGIVYEQYF. DNA of the CDR3: TGTGCCAGCTCACCCGGACAGGGGATAGTCTACGAGCAGTACTTC.

About this clone itself: At the DNA level, this CDR3 is encoded by other sequences in the same sample as well. The chain links TRBV28 to TRBJ2-7; D uncertain. The germline V gene encodes CDR1 MDHEN and CDR2 SYDVKM. CDR3 size: 11 residues. Trimming pared 6 bases from V and 4 bases from J, leaving 7 bases between. The CDR3 region has the DNA TGTGCCAGCAGCCGAGGTTACGAGCAGTACTTC. Amino acids: CASSRGYEQYF.

The chain employs TRBV3-1 (or the pseudogene TRBV3-2) and TRBJ1-6; D is possibly TRBD1 (5 bases). Trimming removed 1 base from V and 7 bases from J, with 8 bases in between. The V gene's germline CDR1 is LGHDT and CDR2 YNNKEL (reference sequence). CDR3 length equals 14 residues. CDR3 sequence (DNA): TGTGCCAGCAGCCAAGGGGGCTCGAATTCACCCCTCCACTTT. Protein product: CASSQGGSNSPLHF.

The rearrangement uses TRBV28 and TRBJ1-1; TRBD1 matches at 9 bases. The trim removed 5 bases at V and 0 bases at J, leaving 13 bases unmatched. Germline loops: CDR1 MDHEN, CDR2 SYDVKM. The CDR3 is 18 amino acids. In nucleotides, the CDR3 is TGTGCCAGCAGTCCCAACAGGGGGCGTGGGGTAATGAACACTGAAGCTTTCTTT. Its protein product is CASSPNRGRGVMNTEAFF.

The V and J genes are TRBV2 and TRBJ2-2, with TRBD2 matching 9 bases. Germline V gives CDR1 SNHLY, CDR2 FYNNEI. V lost 6 bases to trimming and J lost 0 bases; unmatched junction nucleotides: 5. The CDR3 spans 16 residues. The CDR3 nucleotides read TGTGCCAGCAGCTACCCTAGCGGGACGAACACCGGGGAGCTGTTTTTT. Residues: CASSYPSGTNTGELFF.

In DNA form, the CDR3 reads TGTGCCAGCAACCTTAGCGGGAGGGCGGCAGATACGCAGTATTTT. Residues: CASNLSGRAADTQYF. This chain joins TRBV28 and TRBJ2-3; 11 bases map to TRBD2. V dropped 7 bases and J dropped 4; count of bases not matched to a gene: 7. The germline CDR1 and CDR2 sequences are MDHEN and SYDVKM. CDR3 length: 15 residues.

The chain carries TRBV7-3 and TRBJ1-3, with 9 bases that match TRBD1. The V gene end was trimmed by 4 bases and the J gene end by 2 bases; junction bases not matched to a gene: 18. From germline, CDR1 is SGHTA and CDR2 FQGTGA. The CDR3 extends over 20 amino acids. Here the CDR3 DNA reads TGTGCCAGCAGCTCTACACAAAGCCACGGGACAGGGACTCCTGGAAACACCATATATTTT. Amino acid sequence: CASSSTQSHGTGTPGNTIYF. The variable domain in full, with the rest retrieved from reference TRBV7-3 and TRBJ1-3, is GAGVSQTPSNKVTEKGKYVELRCDPISGHTALYWYRQSLGQGPEFLIYFQGTGAADDSGLPNDRFFAVRPEGSVSTLKIQRTERGDSAVYLCASSSTQSHGTGTPGNTIYFGEGSWLTVV.

The gene calls are TRBV30 and TRBJ1-6, with D unclear. CDR1 and CDR2 (germline): GTSNPN, SVGIG (reference sequence). CDR3 size: 13 residues. The V end was cut by 1 base, the J end by 7 bases, with 8 bases between. CDR3 DNA sequence: TGTGCCTGGAGTGAATACCGGAATTCACCCCTCCACTTT. The encoded protein is CAWSEYRNSPLHF. The full variable domain, in which reference TRBV30 and TRBJ1-6 provide the parts outside the CDR3, is SQTIHQWPATLVQPVGSPLSLECTVEGTSNPNLYWYRQAAGRGLQLLFYSVGIGQISSEVPQNLSASRPQDRQFILSSKKLLLSDSGFYLCAWSEYRNSPLHFGNGTRLTVT.

The gene calls are TRBV11-2 and TRBJ2-1, with 8 bases that match TRBD2. This CDR3 has 17 amino acids. Germline CDR1 is SGHAT and CDR2 is FQNNGV. J lost 9 bases, V lost 5 bases, and 18 bases had no gene match. The CDR3 protein is CASSPQSGSAGWSEQFF. In DNA form, the CDR3 reads TGTGCCAGCAGCCCTCAGAGCGGGAGTGCGGGATGGAGTGAGCAGTTCTTC.

This clone was detected only once. The rearrangement uses TRBV30 and TRBJ1-5; maybe TRBD1 (6 bases). From germline, CDR1 is GTSNPN and CDR2 SVGIG (reference sequence). Trimming left V 3 bases short and J 1 base short, with 7 bases between. This CDR3 is 13 amino acids long. In nucleotides, the CDR3 is TGTGCCTGGAGCACAGGGAGCAATCAGCCCCAGCATTTT. This translates into CAWSTGSNQPQHF.

The chain has TRBV29-1 and TRBJ1-2; no definite D call. Trimming cost V 4 bases and J 1 base, with 13 bases left between them. The germline gives CDR1 SQVTM, CDR2 ANQGSEA. This CDR3 has 14 residues. The DNA for the CDR3 is TGCAGCGTTGTATCACCGGAGCATAACTATGGCTACACCTTC. The encoded protein is CSVVSPEHNYGYTF.

The rearrangement uses TRBV3-1 (or the pseudogene TRBV3-2) and TRBJ1-6; D ambiguous. Trimming removed 3 bases from V and 9 bases from J, with 6 bases in between. Germline lookup yields CDR1 LGHDT and CDR2 YNNKEL (reference sequence). The CDR3 is 12 residues long. The CDR3 spells CASSHPSSPLHF. The CDR3 nucleotides read TGTGCCAGCAGCCATCCCAGTTCACCCCTCCACTTT.

The chain couples TRBV7-2 to TRBJ2-3, with D perhaps matching TRBD2 (6 bases). Germline CDR1 and CDR2: SGHTA and FQGNSA. The CDR3 consists of 17 residues. V lost 1 base and J lost 2, with 16 bases in between. DNA for the CDR3: TGTGCCAGCAGCTTAGTGGGGGTCGGGAGACTCACAGATACGCAGTATTTT. Protein sequence: CASSLVGVGRLTDTQYF.

The gene calls are TRBV5-1 and TRBJ2-1, with 9 bases fitting TRBD1. Per the germline V gene, CDR1 is SGHRS and CDR2 is YFSETQ. This CDR3 region has 19 residues. J was trimmed by 3 bases and V by 4 bases; bases with no gene match: 17. The CDR3 here is CASSPHRDRAITDYNEQFF. CDR3 DNA: TGCGCCAGCAGCCCCCATCGGGACAGGGCTATTACTGACTACAATGAGCAGTTCTTC.

J is TRBJ1-1 and V is TRBV6-4, with TRBD1 matching over 7 bases. CDR3 length: 14 amino acids. Germline CDR1 and CDR2: MRHNA and SNTAGT. V lost 6 bases and J lost 1; bases outside the gene matches: 5. The CDR3 DNA follows: TGTGCCAGCAGGAGACAGGGAGGGAACACTGAAGCTTTCTTT. Translated, it gives CASRRQGGNTEAFF.

V is TRBV11-2 and J is TRBJ1-5; 7 bases match TRBD1. The CDR3 has 15 residues. J lost 0 bases, V lost 3 bases, and 2 bases had no gene match. Germline CDR1 and CDR2: SGHAT and FQNNGV. The CDR3 region is CASSLGDSSNQPQHF. The CDR3 bases are TGTGCCAGCAGCTTGGGGGACAGTAGCAATCAGCCCCAGCATTTT.

In its sample, this clone was seen a few times. The chain carries TRBV19 and TRBJ1-4, with 8 bases matching TRBD1. The ends lost 9 bases at V and 6 bases at J; junction bases unmatched: 21. CDR1 is LNHDA, CDR2 SQIVND, per germline (reference sequence). The CDR3 runs to 18 residues. This CDR3 is CASETGVTYKTFYEKLFF. CDR3 sequence (DNA): TGTGCCAGCGAGACAGGGGTGACCTATAAGACCTTTTATGAAAAACTGTTTTTT.

V usage is TRBV21-1 and J usage is TRBJ2-3; the table calls TRBD2, which could not be checked here. TRBV21-1 is a known pseudogene. The CDR3 has 20 amino acids. DNA of the CDR3: TGTGCCAGCAGCAAATCGCCGGGGGCGGGAGGGGTGAAAATCACAGATACGCAGTATTTT. Its translation: CASSKSPGAGGVKITDTQYF.

V is TRBV5-8 and J is TRBJ2-7, with 9 bases aligning to TRBD1. After removal of 5 bases from V and 1 base from J, the junction contained 7 bases not matched to a gene. Germline CDR1 reads SGHTS; CDR2 reads YDEGEE. The CDR3 runs to 15 residues. Written as DNA, the CDR3 is TGTGCCAGCAGAGAGCCGGGACAGGGTTCCTACGAGCAGTACTTC. As protein: CASREPGQGSYEQYF.

V is TRBV7-9 and J is TRBJ2-3; D is perhaps TRBD2 (5 bases). Germline assignment: CDR1 SEHNR and CDR2 FQNEAQ (reference sequence). The CDR3 has 17 residues. V dropped 5 bases and J dropped 4 bases, with 22 bases sitting between them. CDR3 loop: CASSPSAEGYNADTQYF. In DNA, the CDR3 is TGTGCCAGCAGCCCCTCGGCCGAGGGTTATAACGCAGATACGCAGTATTTT.